The T cell receptor (beta chain) described here comes from a study of Ad26.COV2.S vaccination and SARS-CoV-2 variants. Study at large: Donor allocation was to the COV1001 Ad26.COV2.S trial arm.

This clone has a handful of counts. The treatment denotes: some 20 received Ad26.COV2.S at low or high dose, single or two shots; roughly five received placebo; per-sample allocation not given. Sampling occurred on day 63 after the first vaccine or placebo injection. Vaccine was an Ad26 vector expressing Wuhan-strain SARS-CoV-2 spike. Measured with immunoSEQ multiplex PCR; TCRdb has only the in-frame clones, and not every one. This sample carries about half a million clones, 80% to 90% of them seen once, and the ten largest clones take 1.7%. Trimming removed 0 bases from V and 3 bases from J; junction bases left unmatched: 3. This CDR3 contains 15 residues. Germline V gene data show CDR1 as SGDLS and CDR2 as YYNGEE.

This clonotype originated in a person between 18 and 65 years old who received the Ad26.COV2.S COVID-19 vaccine or a placebo. Here the sequenced sample was peripheral blood, taken in a trial of Ad26.COV2.S vaccine versus placebo. The gene calls are TRBV9 and TRBJ2-7, with 10 positions matching TRBD1. The CDR3 bases are TGTGCCAGCAGCGTAGGACAGGGGGCAGGCTACGAGCAGTACTTC. It yields the protein CASSVGQGAGYEQYF.